These 2 T cell receptor beta chains originate from one sample sequenced in a study of Graves' ophthalmopathy and Graves' hyperthyroidism. Amplification of the TCR beta CDR3 regions used RNA transcripts (as template). Second-round multiplex PCR followed a first-round RT-PCR using HTBI primers. A single record per CDR3 protein comes from TCRdb applying MiXCR to the multiplex PCR reads. The sample gives 40,000 or so distinct CDR3 sequences, 45% to 60% of which show up once; 18% is in the top ten. Sample: peripheral blood. Every receptor here comes from an adult man with Graves' ophthalmopathy.

This CDR3 reads CASSPRDRDEQYF. The CDR3 coding sequence is TGCGCCAGCAGCCCACGGGACAGGGACGAGCAGTACTTC. The chain joins TRBV5-1 to TRBJ2-7; the match to TRBD1 covers 9 bases. The junction had 4 bases not matched to a gene; V was cut back by 4 bases and J by 5 bases. Germline V lookup: CDR1 SGHRS, CDR2 YFSETQ. The CDR3 loop spans 13 amino acids.

The chain couples TRBV11-1 to TRBJ2-5; 10 bases agree with TRBD1. Trimming took 4 bases from V and 5 from J; bases not matched to a gene: 10. Germline-derived CDR1 and CDR2 are SGHAT and FQDESV (reference sequence). The CDR3 spans 16 residues. The CDR3 here is CASSSYPSDRGETQYF. CDR3 DNA: TGTGCCAGCAGCTCCTACCCCTCGGACAGGGGGGAGACCCAGTACTTC.